The present entry profiles one T cell receptor (beta chain) with its context. Its antigen is still unknown. Germline CDR1 MNHEY, CDR2 SVGAGI. The CDR3 consists of 13 residues. Trimming pared 2 bases from V and 7 bases from J, leaving 9 bases between. The data belong to a study of Ad26.COV2.S vaccination and SARS-CoV-2 variants. Findings and caveats of the study: Vaccinees reportedly had broad spike-specific CD8+ and CD4+ T cell responses.

TCRdb keeps only in-frame clones here, not all; method: immunoSEQ multiplex PCR. The sample contains under 150,000 clones, about nine tenths of which appear only once. V gene TRBV6-5 combines with J gene TRBJ1-5; D call uncertain. This clonotype originated in a human donor who had recovered from COVID-19. The sequencing here drew on peripheral blood, taken after recovery from COVID-19. Here the CDR3 reads CASSYDRGQPQHF. The CDR3 nucleotides are TGTGCCAGCAGTTACGATCGGGGACAGCCCCAGCATTTT.